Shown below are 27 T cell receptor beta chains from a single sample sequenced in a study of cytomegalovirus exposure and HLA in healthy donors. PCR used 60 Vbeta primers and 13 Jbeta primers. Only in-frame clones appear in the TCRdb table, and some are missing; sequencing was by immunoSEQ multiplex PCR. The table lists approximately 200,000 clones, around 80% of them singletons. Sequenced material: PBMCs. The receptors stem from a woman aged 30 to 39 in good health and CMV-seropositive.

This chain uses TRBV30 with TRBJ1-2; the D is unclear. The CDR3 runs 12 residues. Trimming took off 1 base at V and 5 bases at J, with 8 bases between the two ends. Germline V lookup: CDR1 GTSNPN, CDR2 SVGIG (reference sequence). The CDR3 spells CAWSGLGYGYTF. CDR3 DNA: TGTGCCTGGAGTGGACTTGGATATGGCTACACCTTC.

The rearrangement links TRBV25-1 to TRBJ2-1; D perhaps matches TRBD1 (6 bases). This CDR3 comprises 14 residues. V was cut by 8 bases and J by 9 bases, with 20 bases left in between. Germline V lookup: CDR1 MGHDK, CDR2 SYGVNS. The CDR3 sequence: CASGRDMGSSEQFF. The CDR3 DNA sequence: TGTGCCAGCGGCCGGGACATGGGATCTTCTGAGCAGTTCTTC. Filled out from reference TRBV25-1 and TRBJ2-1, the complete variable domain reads EADIYQTPRYLVIGTGKKITLECSQTMGHDKMYWYQQDPGMELHLIHYSYGVNSTEKGDLSSESTVSRIRTEHFPLTLESARPSHTSQYLCASGRDMGSSEQFFGPGTRLTVL.

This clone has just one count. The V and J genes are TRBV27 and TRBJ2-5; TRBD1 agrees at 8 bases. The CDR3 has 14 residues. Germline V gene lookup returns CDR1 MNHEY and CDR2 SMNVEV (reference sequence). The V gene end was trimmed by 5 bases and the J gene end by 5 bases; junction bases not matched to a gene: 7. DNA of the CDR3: TGTGCCAGCAGTGGCCGGACAGGGCTTGAGACCCAGTACTTC. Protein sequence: CASSGRTGLETQYF.

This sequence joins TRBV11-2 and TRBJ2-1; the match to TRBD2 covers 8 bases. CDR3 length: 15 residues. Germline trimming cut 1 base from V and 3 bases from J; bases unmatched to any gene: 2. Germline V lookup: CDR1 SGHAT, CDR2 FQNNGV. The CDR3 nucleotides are TGTGCCAGCAGCTTAGGCGGGGGGTTCTACAATGAGCAGTTCTTC. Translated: CASSLGGGFYNEQFF.

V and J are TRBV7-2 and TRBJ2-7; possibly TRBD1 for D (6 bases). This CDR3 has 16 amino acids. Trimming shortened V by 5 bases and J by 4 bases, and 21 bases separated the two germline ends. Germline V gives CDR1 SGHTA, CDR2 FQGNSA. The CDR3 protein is CASSPPLSGQGYEQYF. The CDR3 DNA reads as TGTGCCAGCAGCCCACCCCTAAGTGGGCAGGGGTACGAGCAGTACTTC.

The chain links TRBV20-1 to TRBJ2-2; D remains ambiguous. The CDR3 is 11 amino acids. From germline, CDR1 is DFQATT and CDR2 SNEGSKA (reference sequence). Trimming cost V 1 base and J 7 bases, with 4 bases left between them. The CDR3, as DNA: TGCAGTGCTAGAGCTCTCGGGGAGCTGTTTTTT. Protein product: CSARALGELFF.

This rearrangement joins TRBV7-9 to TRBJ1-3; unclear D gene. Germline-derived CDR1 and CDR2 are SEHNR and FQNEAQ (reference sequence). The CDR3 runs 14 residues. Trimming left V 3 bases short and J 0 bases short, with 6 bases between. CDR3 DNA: TGTGCCAGCAGCTTGGACTTCTCTGGAAACACCATATATTTT. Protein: CASSLDFSGNTIYF.

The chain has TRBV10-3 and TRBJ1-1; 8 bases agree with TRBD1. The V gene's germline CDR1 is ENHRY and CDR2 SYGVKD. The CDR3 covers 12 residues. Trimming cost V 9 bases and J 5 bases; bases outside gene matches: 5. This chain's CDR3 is CAIYRGGTEAFF. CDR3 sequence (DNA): TGTGCCATTTACAGGGGGGGGACTGAAGCTTTCTTT.

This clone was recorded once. This CDR3 reads CASSLEDRAYGYTF. CDR3 sequence (DNA): TGTGCCAGCAGCTTGGAGGACAGGGCCTATGGCTACACCTTC. The chain has TRBV5-4 and TRBJ1-2; 8 nucleotides agree with TRBD1. With 0 bases clipped from V and 4 bases from J, the junction kept 2 bases outside the gene matches. This CDR3 is 14 amino acids long. Germline-derived CDR1 and CDR2 are SGHNT and YYREEE (reference sequence).

This chain's CDR3 is CATGRETAQSPYGYTF. The CDR3 region has the DNA TGTGCCACGGGGAGGGAAACAGCCCAAAGCCCGTATGGCTACACCTTC. The chain combines TRBV15 with TRBJ1-2; no definite D call. The CDR3 is made up of 16 amino acids. V dropped 9 bases and J dropped 5 bases, with 25 bases sitting between them. The germline V gene has CDR1 LNHNV and CDR2 YYDKDF (reference sequence).

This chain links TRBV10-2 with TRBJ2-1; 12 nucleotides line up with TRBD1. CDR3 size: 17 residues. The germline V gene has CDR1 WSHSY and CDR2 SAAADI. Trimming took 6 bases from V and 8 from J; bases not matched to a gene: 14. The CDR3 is CASSAATGTGGLYEQFF. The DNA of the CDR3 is TGCGCCAGCAGCGCTGCAACCGGGACAGGGGGCTTGTATGAGCAGTTCTTC.

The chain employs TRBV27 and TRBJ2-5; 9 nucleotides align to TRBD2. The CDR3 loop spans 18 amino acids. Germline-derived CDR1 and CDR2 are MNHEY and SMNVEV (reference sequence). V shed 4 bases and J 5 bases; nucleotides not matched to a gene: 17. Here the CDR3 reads CASSSGLAGLEPRETQYF. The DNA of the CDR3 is TGTGCCAGCAGTTCAGGGCTAGCGGGGCTTGAACCACGCGAGACCCAGTACTTC.

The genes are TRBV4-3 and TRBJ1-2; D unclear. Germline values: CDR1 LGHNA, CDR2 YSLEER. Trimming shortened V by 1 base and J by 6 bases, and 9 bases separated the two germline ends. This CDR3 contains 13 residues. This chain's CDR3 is CASSQANGNGYTF. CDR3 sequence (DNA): TGCGCCAGCAGCCAAGCGAACGGGAATGGCTACACCTTC.

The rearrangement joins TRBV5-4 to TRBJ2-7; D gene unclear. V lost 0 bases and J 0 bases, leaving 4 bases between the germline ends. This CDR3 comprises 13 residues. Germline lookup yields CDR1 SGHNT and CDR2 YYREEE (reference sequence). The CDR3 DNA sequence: TGTGCCAGCAGCTTGGTAGACTCCTACGAGCAGTACTTC. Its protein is CASSLVDSYEQYF.

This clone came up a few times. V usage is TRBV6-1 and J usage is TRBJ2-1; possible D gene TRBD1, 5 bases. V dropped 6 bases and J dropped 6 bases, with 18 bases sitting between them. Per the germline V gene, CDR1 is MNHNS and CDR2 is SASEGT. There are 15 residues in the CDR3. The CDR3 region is CASREQVFVGNEQFF. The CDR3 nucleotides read TGTGCCAGCAGGGAACAGGTTTTTGTAGGCAATGAGCAGTTCTTC.

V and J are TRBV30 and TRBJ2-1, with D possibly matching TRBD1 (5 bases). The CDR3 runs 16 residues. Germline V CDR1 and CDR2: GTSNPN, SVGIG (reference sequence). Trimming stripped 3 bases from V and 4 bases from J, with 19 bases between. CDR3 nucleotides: TGTGCCTGGAGCTTACGACAGAAAATACGTTACAATGAGCAGTTCTTC. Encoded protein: CAWSLRQKIRYNEQFF.

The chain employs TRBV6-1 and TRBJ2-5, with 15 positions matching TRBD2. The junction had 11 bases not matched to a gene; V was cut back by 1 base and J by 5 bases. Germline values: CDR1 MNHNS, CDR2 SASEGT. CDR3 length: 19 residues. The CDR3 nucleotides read TGTGCCAGCAGTGAAGGAGTCGGGACTAGCGGGGGGTTATACGAGACCCAGTACTTC. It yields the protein CASSEGVGTSGGLYETQYF.

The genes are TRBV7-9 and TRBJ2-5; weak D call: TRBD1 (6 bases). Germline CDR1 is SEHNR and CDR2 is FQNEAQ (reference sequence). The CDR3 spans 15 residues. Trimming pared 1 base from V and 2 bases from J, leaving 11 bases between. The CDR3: CASSLVGALQETQYF. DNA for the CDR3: TGTGCCAGCAGCTTAGTGGGGGCACTTCAAGAGACCCAGTACTTC.

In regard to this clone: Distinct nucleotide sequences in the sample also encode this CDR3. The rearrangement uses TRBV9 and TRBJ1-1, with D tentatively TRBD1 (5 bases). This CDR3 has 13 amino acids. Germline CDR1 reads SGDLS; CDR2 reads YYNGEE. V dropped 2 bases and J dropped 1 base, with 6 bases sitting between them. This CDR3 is CASSVRGNTEAFF. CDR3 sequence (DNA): TGTGCCAGCAGCGTTAGGGGGAACACTGAAGCTTTCTTT.

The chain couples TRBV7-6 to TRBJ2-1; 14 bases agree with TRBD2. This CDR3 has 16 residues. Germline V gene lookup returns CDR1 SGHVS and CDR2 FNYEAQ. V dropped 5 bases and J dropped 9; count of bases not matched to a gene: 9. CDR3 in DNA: TGTGCCAGCAGCGCGGGACTAGCGGGAGTTTTTTCTGAGCAGTTCTTC. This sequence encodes CASSAGLAGVFSEQFF.

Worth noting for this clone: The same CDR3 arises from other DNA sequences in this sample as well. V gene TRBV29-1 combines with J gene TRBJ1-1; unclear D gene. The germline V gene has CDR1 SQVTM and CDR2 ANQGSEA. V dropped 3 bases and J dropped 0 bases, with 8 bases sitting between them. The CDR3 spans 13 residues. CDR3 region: CSVEEQLNTEAFF. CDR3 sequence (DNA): TGCAGCGTTGAGGAACAGTTGAACACTGAAGCTTTCTTT.

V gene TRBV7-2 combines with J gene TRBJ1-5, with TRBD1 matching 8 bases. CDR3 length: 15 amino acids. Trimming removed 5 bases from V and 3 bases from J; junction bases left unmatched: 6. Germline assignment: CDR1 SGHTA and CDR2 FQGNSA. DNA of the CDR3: TGTGCCAGCAGCCTCGGGGACAGGTACAATCAGCCCCAGCATTTT. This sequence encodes CASSLGDRYNQPQHF.

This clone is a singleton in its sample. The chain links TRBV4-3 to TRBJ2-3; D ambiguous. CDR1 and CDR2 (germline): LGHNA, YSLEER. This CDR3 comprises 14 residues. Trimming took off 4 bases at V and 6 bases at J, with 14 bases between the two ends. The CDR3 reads CASSPGALGDTQYF. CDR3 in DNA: TGCGCCAGCAGCCCTGGCGCTCTCGGGGATACGCAGTATTTT.

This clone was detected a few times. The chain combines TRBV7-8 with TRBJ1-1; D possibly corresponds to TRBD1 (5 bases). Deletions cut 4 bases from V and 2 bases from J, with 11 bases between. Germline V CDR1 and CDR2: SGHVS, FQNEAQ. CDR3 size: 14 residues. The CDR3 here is CASSSLGGNTEAFF. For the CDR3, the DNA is TGTGCCAGCAGCTCCCTGGGGGGAAACACTGAAGCTTTCTTT.

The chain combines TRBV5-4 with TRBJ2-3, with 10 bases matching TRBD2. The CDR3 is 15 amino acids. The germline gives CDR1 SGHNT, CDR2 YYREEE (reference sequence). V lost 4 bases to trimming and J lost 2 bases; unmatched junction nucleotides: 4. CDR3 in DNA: TGTGCCAGCAGCCGAACTAGCGGGACCACAGATACGCAGTATTTT. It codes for CASSRTSGTTDTQYF. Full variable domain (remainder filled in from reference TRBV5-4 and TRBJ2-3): ETGVTQSPTHLIKTRGQQVTLRCSSQSGHNTVSWYQQALGQGPQFIFQYYREEENGRGNFPPRFSGLQFPNYSSELNVNALELDDSALYLCASSRTSGTTDTQYFGPGTRLTVL.

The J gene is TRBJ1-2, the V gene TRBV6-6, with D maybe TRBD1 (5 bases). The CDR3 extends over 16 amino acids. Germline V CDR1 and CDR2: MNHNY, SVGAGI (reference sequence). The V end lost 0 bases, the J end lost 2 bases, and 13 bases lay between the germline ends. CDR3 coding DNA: TGTGCCAGCAGTTACTCGGGTCTCCCAGGGAACTATGGCTACACCTTC. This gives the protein CASSYSGLPGNYGYTF.

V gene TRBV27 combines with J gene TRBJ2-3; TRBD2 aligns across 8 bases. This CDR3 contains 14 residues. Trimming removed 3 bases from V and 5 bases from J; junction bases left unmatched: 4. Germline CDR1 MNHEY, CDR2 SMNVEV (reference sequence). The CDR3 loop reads CASSLTRGGDTQYF. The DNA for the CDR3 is TGTGCCAGCAGTTTGACCCGGGGGGGAGATACGCAGTATTTT.